The T cell receptor beta chain described here comes from a study of shared clonotypes between healthy human individuals. The wider study: Plates per donor: three CD4 naive, three CD4 memory, two CD8 naive, one CD8 memory. The study, taken as a whole, reports: Having only a few donors restricted how much genetic and exposure-history diversity was captured. Against clonotypes common to all four donors, non-shared ones had lower generation probabilities.

Produced via immunoSEQ multiplex PCR; TCRdb's table is partial and in-frame only. The sample gives approximately 2.4 million clones, around 95% of which show up once; roughly 0.13% is in the top ten. As concerns this clone: Its cognate antigen is unknown.

CDR3 length: 14 residues. V was pared by 6 bases and J by 7 bases, with 8 bases of the junction left unmatched. Germline CDR1 is SGHTA and CDR2 is FQGTGA. Healthy and HIV-negative, the adult donors had no recent acute infections or vaccinations. The rearrangement uses TRBV7-3 and TRBJ2-2; 7 bases line up with TRBD2. Sequenced material: naive CD4+ T cells sorted from blood. Stated subset: CD45RA+ positively selected. The sequence was collected from a man aged 18 to 30 in good health. The CDR3: CASSPGPSGGELFF. The DNA of the CDR3 is TGTGCCAGCAGTCCCGGACCTAGCGGCGGGGAGCTGTTTTTT.